This TCR beta chain was recovered during a study of CD8 T cells in ankylosing spondylitis. Generation of TCR beta libraries employed quantitative 5'-RACE incorporating molecular barcodes. TCRdb reanalysed the 5' RACE reads using MiXCR and keeps one entry per CDR3 protein. Here the sample spans 500,000 to 650,000 distinct CDR3 sequences, about 5% being singletons. This clonotype was detected ten times or more. The antigen remains unidentified. Study-wide results and limits: It was reported that disease-linked clones were significantly enriched in matched ankylosing spondylitis synovial fluid. It appeared that ankylosing spondylitis blood was characterized by a TCR beta motif of eight highly homologous variants.

The CDR3 runs to 14 residues. Trimming cost V 7 bases and J 4 bases; bases outside gene matches: 4. Source material: blood, either unsorted or a sorted T cell fraction (not recorded which). The origin of this receptor is a male donor with ankylosing spondylitis. The chain recombines TRBV12-3 or TRBV12-4 with TRBJ2-1; TRBD2 aligns across 10 bases. The chain's CDR3 is CASKLTSGYNEQFF. DNA for the CDR3: TGTGCCAGCAAGTTGACTAGCGGGTACAATGAGCAGTTCTTC.